What follows is one TCR beta chain and its context. This sample is drawn from a study of cytomegalovirus exposure and HLA in healthy donors. Overall study context: Early on, a data release was issued that held approximately 78 million unique TCRs from HLA-typed donors.

CDR1 and CDR2 (germline): SGHNT, YYREEE (reference sequence). This CDR3 is built from 13 residues. Trimming cost V 0 bases and J 8 bases; bases outside gene matches: 4. Primers included in the PCR were 60 Vbeta and 13 Jbeta primers. The protocol was immunoSEQ multiplex PCR, while the TCRdb copy is restricted to in-frame clones and leaves out a portion. In all, the sample yields about 160,000 clones. The genes are TRBV5-4 and TRBJ1-2; 7 bases match TRBD1. The sequenced sample was PBMCs. The sequence was collected from a woman aged 45-59 years in good health and CMV-seronegative. This CDR3 reads CASSLEGAGGYTF. The CDR3, as DNA: TGTGCCAGCAGCTTGGAGGGGGCGGGCGGCTACACCTTC.